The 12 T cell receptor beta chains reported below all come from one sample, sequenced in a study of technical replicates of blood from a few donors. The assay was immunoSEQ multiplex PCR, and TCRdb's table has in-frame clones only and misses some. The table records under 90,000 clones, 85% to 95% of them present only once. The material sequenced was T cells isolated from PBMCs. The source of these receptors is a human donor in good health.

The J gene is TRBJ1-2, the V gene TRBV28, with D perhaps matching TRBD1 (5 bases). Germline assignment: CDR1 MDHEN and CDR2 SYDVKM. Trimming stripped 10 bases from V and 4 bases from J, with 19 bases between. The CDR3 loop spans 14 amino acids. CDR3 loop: CATLVSQGGYGYTF. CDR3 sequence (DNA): TGTGCCACCCTAGTTTCTCAGGGTGGCTATGGCTACACCTTC.

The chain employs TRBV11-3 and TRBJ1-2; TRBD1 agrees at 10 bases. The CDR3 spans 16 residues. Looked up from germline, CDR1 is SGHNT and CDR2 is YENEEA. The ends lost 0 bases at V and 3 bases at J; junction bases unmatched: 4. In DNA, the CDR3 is TGTGCCAGCAGCTTAGAAAAGACAGGGGGCGACTATGGCTACACCTTC. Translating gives CASSLEKTGGDYGYTF.

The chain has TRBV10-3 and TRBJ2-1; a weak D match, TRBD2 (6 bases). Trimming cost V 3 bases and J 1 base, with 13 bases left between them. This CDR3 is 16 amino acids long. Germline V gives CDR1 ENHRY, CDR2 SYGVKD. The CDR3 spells CAISEWAGSSYNEQFF. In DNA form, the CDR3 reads TGTGCCATCAGTGAATGGGCCGGGAGTTCCTACAATGAGCAGTTCTTC.

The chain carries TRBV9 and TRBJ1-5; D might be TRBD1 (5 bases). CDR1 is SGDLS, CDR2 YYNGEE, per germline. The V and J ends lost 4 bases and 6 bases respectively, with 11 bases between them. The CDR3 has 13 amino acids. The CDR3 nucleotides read TGTGCCAGCAGCTCCCAGGGCGGTCAGCCCCAGCATTTT. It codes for CASSSQGGQPQHF.

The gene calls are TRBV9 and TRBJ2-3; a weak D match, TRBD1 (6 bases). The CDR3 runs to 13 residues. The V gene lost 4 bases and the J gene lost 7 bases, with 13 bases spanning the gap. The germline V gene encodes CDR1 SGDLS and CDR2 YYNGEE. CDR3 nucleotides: TGTGCCAGCAGCTTTACGGACAGTTATACGCAGTATTTT. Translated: CASSFTDSYTQYF.

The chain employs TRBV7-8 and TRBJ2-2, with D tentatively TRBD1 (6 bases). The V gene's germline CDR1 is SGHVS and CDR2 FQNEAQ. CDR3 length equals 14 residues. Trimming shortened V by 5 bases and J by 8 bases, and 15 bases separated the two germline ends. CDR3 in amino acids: CASSRNRDPGELFF. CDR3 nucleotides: TGTGCCAGCAGCAGAAACAGGGATCCGGGGGAGCTGTTTTTT. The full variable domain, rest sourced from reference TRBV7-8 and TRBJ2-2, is GAGVSQSPRYKVAKRGQDVALRCDPISGHVSLFWYQQALGQGPEFLTYFQNEAQLDKSGLPSDRFFAERPEGSVSTLKIQRTQQEDSAVYLCASSRNRDPGELFFGEGSRLTVL.

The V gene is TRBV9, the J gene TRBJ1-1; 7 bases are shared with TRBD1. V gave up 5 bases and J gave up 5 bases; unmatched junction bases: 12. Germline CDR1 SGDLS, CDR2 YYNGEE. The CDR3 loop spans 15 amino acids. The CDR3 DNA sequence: TGTGCCAGCAGTAACGTACAGGGGTCAGTAACTGAAGCTTTCTTT. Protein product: CASSNVQGSVTEAFF.

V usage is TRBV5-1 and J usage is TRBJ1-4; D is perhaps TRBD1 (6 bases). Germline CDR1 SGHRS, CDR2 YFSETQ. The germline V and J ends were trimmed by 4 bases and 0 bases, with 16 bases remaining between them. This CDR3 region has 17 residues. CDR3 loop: CASSEGHLRTTNEKLFF. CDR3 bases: TGCGCCAGCAGCGAGGGACACCTACGGACAACTAATGAAAAACTGTTTTTT.

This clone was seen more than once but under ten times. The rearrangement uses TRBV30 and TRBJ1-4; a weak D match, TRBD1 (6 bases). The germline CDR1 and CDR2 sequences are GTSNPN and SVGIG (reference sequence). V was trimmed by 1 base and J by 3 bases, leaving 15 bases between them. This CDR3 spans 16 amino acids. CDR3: CAWSGKGTPSNEKLFF. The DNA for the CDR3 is TGTGCCTGGAGTGGGAAAGGGACACCCTCTAATGAAAAACTGTTTTTT.

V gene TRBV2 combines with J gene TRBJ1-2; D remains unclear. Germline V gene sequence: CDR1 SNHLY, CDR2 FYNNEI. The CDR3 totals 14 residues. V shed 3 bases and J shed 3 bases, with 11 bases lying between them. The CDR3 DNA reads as TGTGCCAGCAGTGATTCGGGATCTTACTATGGCTACACCTTC. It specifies CASSDSGSYYGYTF.

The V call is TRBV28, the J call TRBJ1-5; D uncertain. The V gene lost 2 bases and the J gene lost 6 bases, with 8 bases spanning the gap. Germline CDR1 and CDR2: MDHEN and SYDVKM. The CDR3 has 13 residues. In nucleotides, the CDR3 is TGTGCCAGCAGTTTACTCCGGGGTCAGCCCCAGCATTTT. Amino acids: CASSLLRGQPQHF.

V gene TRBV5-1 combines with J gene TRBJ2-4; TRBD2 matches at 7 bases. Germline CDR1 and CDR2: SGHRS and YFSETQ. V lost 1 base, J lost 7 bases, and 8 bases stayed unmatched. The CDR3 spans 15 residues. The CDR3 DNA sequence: TGCGCCAGCAGCTTGCGGTCAGCGGGGTGGAACATTCAGTACTTC. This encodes CASSLRSAGWNIQYF.